This is a list of T cell receptor beta chains from one sample in a study of beta chain features in type 1 diabetes. Assay used: immunoSEQ multiplex PCR; TCRdb lists only in-frame clones, some missing. The sample yields about 53,000 clones, 60% to 70% seen once. The sequenced sample consisted of stem cell memory CD4+ T cells from blood. Every receptor here comes from a woman aged 25 to 45 with type 1 diabetes. Both conserved end residues are part of each CDR3. A D gene is named only where the DNA matches it firmly. Only some rows state a clone size, as once, few, many or a class for expanded clones.

TRBV4-1	NA	TRBJ2-1	NA	TGCGCCAGCAGCCAAGGATTAGCGATTCGGGATGATGAGCAGTTCTTC	CASSQGLAIRDDEQFF
TRBV2	NA	TRBJ2-7	NA	TGTGCCAGCACCACCAGACTTTACGAGCAGTACTTC	CASTTRLYEQYF
TRBV11-2	few	TRBJ1-1	NA	TGTGCCAGCAGCTTAGCTGGAGCAGGGGCCACTGAAGCTTTCTTT	CASSLAGAGATEAFF
TRBV11-3	NA	TRBJ1-2	NA	TGTGCCAGCAGCCTCCAGGGACAACTTTTGACTAACTATGGCTACACCTTC	CASSLQGQLLTNYGYTF
TRBV11-2	NA	TRBJ2-7	TRBD2	TGTGCCAGCAGCTCGCGGACTAGGTTCTACGAGCAGTACTTC	CASSSRTRFYEQYF
TRBV7-7	NA	TRBJ2-2	TRBD2	TGTGCTAGCAGCCCCTCTAGCGGGAGGGCGAACACCGGGGAGCTGTTTTTT	CASSPSSGRANTGELFF
TRBV14	NA	TRBJ1-4	NA	TGTGCCAGCAGCCAAGTGAGCAGGTGGAAACTGTTTTTT	CASSQVSRWKLFF
TRBV4-2	once	TRBJ2-7	TRBD1	TGTGCCAGCAGCCCCTCAGCCCGGGGACAGCGATCCTACGAGCAGTACTTC	CASSPSARGQRSYEQYF
TRBV7-3	few	TRBJ1-5	NA	TGTGCCAGCAGCCCCAGTTCGGTGACTAATCAGCCCCAGCATTTT	CASSPSSVTNQPQHF
TRBV18	NA	TRBJ2-7	TRBD1	TGTGCCAGCTCACAGGGGACAGGGGACCTCTACGAGCAGTACTTC	CASSQGTGDLYEQYF
TRBV30	NA	TRBJ2-1	TRBD2	TGTGCCTGGAGTCCCGGACTAGCGTCCTACAATGAGCAGTTCTTC	CAWSPGLASYNEQFF
TRBV4-1	few	TRBJ2-2	TRBD2	TGCGCCAGCAGCAAAACTAGCGGGAGGGCCGCCGGGGAGCTGTTTTTT	CASSKTSGRAAGELFF
TRBV11-2	few	TRBJ2-3	TRBD2	TGTGCCAGCAGCGCGGGGGGATCGCAGTATTTT	CASSAGGSQYF
TRBV6-6	NA	TRBJ1-1	NA	TGTGCCAGCAGTGCACACAGGAACACTGAAGCTTTCTTT	CASSAHRNTEAFF
TRBV19	NA	TRBJ2-7	TRBD2	TGTGCCAGTAGTGACCTGGGGGGGTCAGTGCAGTACTTC	CASSDLGGSVQYF
TRBV7-9	NA	TRBJ2-7	NA	TGTGCCAGCAGCTTCGACGATTGGACATCTCCCCAATACGAGCAGTACTTC	CASSFDDWTSPQYEQYF
TRBV29-1	NA	TRBJ2-5	NA	TGCAGCTTTCGGAGAGATCAAGAGACCCAGTACTTC	CSFRRDQETQYF
TRBV2	NA	TRBJ2-3	TRBD2	TGTGCCAGCAGTGGAAGCGGGAGTACAGATACGCAGTATTTT	CASSGSGSTDTQYF
TRBV5-1	NA	TRBJ2-1	NA	TGCGCCAGCAGCTTGGAGCAAACGGAGGAGCAGTTCTTC	CASSLEQTEEQFF
TRBV5-1	NA	TRBJ1-1	NA	TGCGCCAGCAGCCCGGACTCATGGAACACTGAAGCTTTCTTT	CASSPDSWNTEAFF
TRBV5-6	NA	TRBJ2-7	TRBD1	TGTGCCAGCAGCCCGTCCCCGACAGGGGCGCCTAACGAGCAGTACTTC	CASSPSPTGAPNEQYF
TRBV9	NA	TRBJ2-2	NA	TGTGCCAGCAGCGTAGGGTCGGACAGTGCGAACACCGGGGAGCTGTTTTTT	CASSVGSDSANTGELFF
TRBV5-6	NA	TRBJ2-5	TRBD1	TGTGCCAGCAGCTGGACAGGGCTAGAGACCCAGTACTTC	CASSWTGLETQYF
TRBV5-1	NA	TRBJ2-1	NA	TGCGCCAGCAGCTTGGGGCCTCTCTTGGCCTACAATGAGCAGTTCTTC	CASSLGPLLAYNEQFF
TRBV13	NA	TRBJ2-3	NA	TGTGCCAGCAGCTTACCGGGCGTGGGAGGTGGTACGCAGTATTTT	CASSLPGVGGGTQYF
TRBV2	NA	TRBJ1-2	NA	TGTGCCAGCAGGCTACCTGGGGGCCATTATGGCTACACCTTC	CASRLPGGHYGYTF
TRBV6-1	once	TRBJ2-1	TRBD2	TGTGCCAGCAGAGCTTTTAGCGGGAGCTACAATGAGCAGTTCTTC	CASRAFSGSYNEQFF